What follows are 9 T cell receptor beta chains derived from one specimen sequenced in a study of T cell responses to AZD1222 COVID-19 vaccine. This table comes from immunoSEQ multiplex PCR, and its TCRdb copy is limited to in-frame clones, with some not included. In the table there are roughly 190,000 clones, 80% to 95% of which are singletons. Sequencing was performed on peripheral blood, taken on day 0 of AZD1222 vaccination. The source is an adult in good health.

The rearrangement links TRBV9 to TRBJ2-3, with a tentative D call TRBD2 (6 bases). The CDR3 sequence is 13 residues long. The germline gives CDR1 SGDLS, CDR2 YYNGEE. Trimming cost V 8 bases and J 5 bases, with 15 bases left between them. The CDR3 nucleotides read TGTGCCAGTCCTGAGGGCGGGAAAGATACGCAGTATTTT. The encoded protein is CASPEGGKDTQYF.

The chain joins TRBV25-1 to TRBJ2-1; 9 bases align to TRBD2. CDR3 length equals 15 residues. CDR1 is MGHDK, CDR2 SYGVNS, per germline. V lost 5 bases to trimming and J lost 4 bases; unmatched junction nucleotides: 6. The CDR3 DNA is TGTGCCAGCAGTTCCCTAGCGGGAACATACAATGAGCAGTTCTTC. This sequence encodes CASSSLAGTYNEQFF.

This clone appeared a single time. This sequence joins TRBV7-9 and TRBJ1-2; D unresolved. CDR3 length: 13 amino acids. V lost 5 bases to trimming and J lost 3 bases, with 10 bases between them. Germline V CDR1 and CDR2: SEHNR, FQNEAQ (reference sequence). This CDR3 is CASSGASDYGYTF. Written as DNA, the CDR3 is TGTGCCAGCAGCGGCGCGTCGGACTATGGCTACACCTTC.

The chain employs TRBV7-9 and TRBJ1-6; the D is unclear. This CDR3 has 14 residues. Germline CDR1 SEHNR, CDR2 FQNEAQ (reference sequence). With 4 bases removed from V and 5 bases from J, the gap between germline ends came to 9 bases. CDR3 bases: TGTGCCAGCAGCTCGGGGAACCATAATTCACCCCTCCACTTT. Translated: CASSSGNHNSPLHF.

V gene TRBV14 combines with J gene TRBJ1-2, with 7 bases identical to TRBD1. Germline assignment: CDR1 SGHDN and CDR2 FVKESK. J gave up 3 bases and V 2 bases, and 6 bases lay outside the gene matches. The CDR3 is 15 residues long. CDR3 region: CASSQKRTGDYGYTF. The CDR3, as DNA: TGTGCCAGCAGCCAAAAGAGAACAGGGGACTATGGCTACACCTTC.

The chain joins TRBV10-3 to TRBJ2-5; 7 nucleotides match TRBD2. The germline gives CDR1 ENHRY, CDR2 SYGVKD. J was trimmed by 5 bases and V by 2 bases; bases with no gene match: 5. This CDR3 is built from 14 residues. The CDR3 sequence is CAISETSSGETQYF. CDR3 DNA: TGTGCCATCAGTGAGACCTCTAGCGGTGAGACCCAGTACTTC.

The chain links TRBV30 to TRBJ1-3, with D tentatively TRBD1 (5 bases). CDR1 is GTSNPN, CDR2 SVGIG, per germline (reference sequence). CDR3 length: 14 residues. V lost 1 base and J lost 8, with 15 bases in between. CDR3: CAWSDRDPAHTIYF. The CDR3 nucleotides read TGTGCCTGGAGTGACCGGGACCCTGCACACACCATATATTTT. Using reference TRBV30 and TRBJ1-3 for the parts outside the CDR3, the full variable domain is SQTIHQWPATLVQPVGSPLSLECTVEGTSNPNLYWYRQAAGRGLQLLFYSVGIGQISSEVPQNLSASRPQDRQFILSSKKLLLSDSGFYLCAWSDRDPAHTIYFGEGSWLTVV.

This sequence joins TRBV30 and TRBJ1-1; 7 bases align to TRBD1. J lost 7 bases, V lost 3 bases, and 8 bases had no gene match. This CDR3 is built from 13 residues. Germline CDR1 and CDR2: GTSNPN and SVGIG (reference sequence). The chain's CDR3 is CAWRGTVRLEAFF. CDR3 nucleotides: TGTGCCTGGAGGGGGACAGTTAGGCTTGAAGCTTTCTTT.

This chain links TRBV5-1 with TRBJ1-1; maybe TRBD1 (6 bases). V gave up 2 bases and J gave up 4 bases, with 9 bases separating them. Germline V gives CDR1 SGHRS, CDR2 YFSETQ. The CDR3 contains 13 residues. CDR3 residues: CASSLRTATEAFF. CDR3 coding DNA: TGCGCCAGCAGCTTAAGGACAGCCACTGAAGCTTTCTTT.